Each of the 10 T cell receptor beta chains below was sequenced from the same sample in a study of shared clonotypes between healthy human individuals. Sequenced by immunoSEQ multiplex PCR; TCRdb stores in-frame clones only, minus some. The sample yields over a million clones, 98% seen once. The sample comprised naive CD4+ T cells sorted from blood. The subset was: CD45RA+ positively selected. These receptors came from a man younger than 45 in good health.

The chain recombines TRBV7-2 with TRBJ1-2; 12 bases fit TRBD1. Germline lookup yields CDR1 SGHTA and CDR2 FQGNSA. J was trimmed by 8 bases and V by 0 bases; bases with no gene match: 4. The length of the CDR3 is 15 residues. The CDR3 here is CASSLAGTGGIGYTF. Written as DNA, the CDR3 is TGTGCCAGCAGCTTAGCCGGGACAGGGGGCATCGGCTACACCTTC.

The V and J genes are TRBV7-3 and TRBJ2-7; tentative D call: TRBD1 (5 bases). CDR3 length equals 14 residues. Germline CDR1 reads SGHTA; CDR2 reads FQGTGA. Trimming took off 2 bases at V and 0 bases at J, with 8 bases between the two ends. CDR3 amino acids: CASSLEDISYEQYF. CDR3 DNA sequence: TGTGCCAGCAGCTTAGAGGACATCTCCTACGAGCAGTACTTC.

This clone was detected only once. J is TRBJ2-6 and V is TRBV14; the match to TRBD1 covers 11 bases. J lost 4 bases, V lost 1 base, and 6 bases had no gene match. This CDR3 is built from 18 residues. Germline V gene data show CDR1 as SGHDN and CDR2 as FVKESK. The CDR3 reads CASSQGRTGGAGANVLTF. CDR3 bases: TGTGCCAGCAGCCAAGGTCGGACAGGGGGCGCCGGGGCCAACGTCCTGACTTTC.

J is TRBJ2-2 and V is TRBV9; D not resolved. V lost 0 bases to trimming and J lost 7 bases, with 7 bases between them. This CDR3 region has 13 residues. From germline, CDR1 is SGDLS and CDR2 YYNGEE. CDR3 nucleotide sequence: TGTGCCAGCAGCGTAGTTGGATTCGGGGAGCTGTTTTTT. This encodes CASSVVGFGELFF.

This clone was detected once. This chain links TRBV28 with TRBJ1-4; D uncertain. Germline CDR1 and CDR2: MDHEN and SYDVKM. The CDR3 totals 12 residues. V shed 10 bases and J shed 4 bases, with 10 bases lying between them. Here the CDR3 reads CATRHLNEKLFF. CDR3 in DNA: TGTGCCACCCGACACCTTAATGAAAAACTGTTTTTT.

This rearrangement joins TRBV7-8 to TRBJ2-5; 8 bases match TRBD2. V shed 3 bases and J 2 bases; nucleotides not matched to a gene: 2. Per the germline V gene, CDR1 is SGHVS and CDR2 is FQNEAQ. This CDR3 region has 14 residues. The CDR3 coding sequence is TGTGCCAGCAGCTTGACTAGCGCGCAAGAGACCCAGTACTTC. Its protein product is CASSLTSAQETQYF.

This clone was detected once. CDR3 sequence reads: CASSPRLRLVIRTDTQYF. Written as DNA, the CDR3 is TGTGCCAGTAGTCCAAGGCTCAGACTAGTAATCAGAACAGATACGCAGTATTTT. The chain joins TRBV19 to TRBJ2-3; a possible D gene is TRBD2 (6 bases). The CDR3 sequence is 18 residues long. The germline gives CDR1 LNHDA, CDR2 SQIVND (reference sequence). V shed 5 bases and J shed 3 bases, with 24 bases lying between them.

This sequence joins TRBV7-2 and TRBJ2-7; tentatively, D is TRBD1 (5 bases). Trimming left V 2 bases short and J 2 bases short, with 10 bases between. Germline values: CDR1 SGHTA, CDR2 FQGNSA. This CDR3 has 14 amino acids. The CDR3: CASSLLLGAYEQYF. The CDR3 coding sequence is TGTGCCAGCAGCTTATTATTAGGGGCCTACGAGCAGTACTTC.

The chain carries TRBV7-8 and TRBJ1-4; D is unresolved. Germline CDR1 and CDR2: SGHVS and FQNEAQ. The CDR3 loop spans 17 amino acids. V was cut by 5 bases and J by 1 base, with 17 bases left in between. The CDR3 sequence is CASSLRRLVGTNEKLFF. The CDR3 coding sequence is TGTGCCAGCAGCCTCCGCAGACTAGTTGGAACTAATGAAAAACTGTTTTTT.

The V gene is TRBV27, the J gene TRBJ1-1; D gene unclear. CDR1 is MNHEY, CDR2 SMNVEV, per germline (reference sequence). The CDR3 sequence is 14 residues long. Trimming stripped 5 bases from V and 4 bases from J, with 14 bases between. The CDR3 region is CASSATVTGTEAFF. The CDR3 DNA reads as TGTGCCAGCAGTGCGACCGTGACGGGCACTGAAGCTTTCTTT.